The 13 T cell receptor beta chains listed next were all sequenced from one sample in a study of OX40 agonist ivuxolimab in advanced cancers. TCRdb keeps only in-frame clones here, not all; method: immunoSEQ multiplex PCR. The sample contains 91,000 or so clones, 80% to 90% of which appear only once. The source was CD4+ or CD8+ T cells sorted from blood, collected in a trial of the OX40 agonist ivuxolimab. The receptor source for this set is an adult with an advanced solid tumor such as melanoma, head and neck, liver or kidney cancer.

V usage is TRBV29-1 and J usage is TRBJ1-1; D remains ambiguous. Germline loops: CDR1 SQVTM, CDR2 ANQGSEA. The length of the CDR3 is 11 residues. V shed 4 bases and J shed 0 bases, with 3 bases lying between them. Written as DNA, the CDR3 is TGCAGCGTTGTGGTGAACACTGAAGCTTTCTTT. Protein product: CSVVVNTEAFF.

This chain uses TRBV19 with TRBJ1-5; 7 bases fit TRBD1. The CDR3 runs to 14 residues. Germline CDR1 and CDR2: LNHDA and SQIVND (reference sequence). V was clipped by 8 bases and J by 4 bases; unmatched bases: 8. CDR3 nucleotides: TGTGCCAGTGCTCTAAAGGGGGCAAATCAGCCCCAGCATTTT. Translated, it gives CASALKGANQPQHF. Looking up the rest from reference TRBV19 and TRBJ1-5 gives the full variable domain: DGGITQSPKYLFRKEGQNVTLSCEQNLNHDAMYWYRQDPGQGLRLIYYSQIVNDFQKGDIAEGYSVSREKKESFPLTVTSAQKNPTAFYLCASALKGANQPQHFGDGTRLSIL.

This chain connects TRBV4-1 to TRBJ2-7, with 12 bases lining up with TRBD2. Trimming at V came to 4 bases and at J to 2 bases, leaving 6 bases not matched to a gene. CDR3 length: 16 amino acids. CDR1 MGHRA and CDR2 YSYEKL come from the germline V gene. For the CDR3, the DNA is TGCGCCAGCAGCCGAATGACTAGCGGGAGTCCCTACGAGCAGTACTTC. Its translation is CASSRMTSGSPYEQYF.

The chain is built from TRBV11-3 and TRBJ2-7, with 9 positions matching TRBD2. Germline-derived CDR1 and CDR2 are SGHNT and YENEEA. CDR3 length equals 14 residues. With 1 base clipped from V and 4 bases from J, the junction kept 2 bases outside the gene matches. CDR3 nucleotide sequence: TGTGCCAGCAGCTTAGGCGGGGGGGGATACGAGCAGTACTTC. It is translated as CASSLGGGGYEQYF.

V gene TRBV7-2 combines with J gene TRBJ2-1; D is perhaps TRBD2 (6 bases). The CDR3 has 13 amino acids. The germline V gene has CDR1 SGHTA and CDR2 FQGNSA. With 8 bases removed from V and 1 base from J, the gap between germline ends came to 9 bases. The CDR3 sequence is CASGGGSYNEQFF. The CDR3 DNA reads TGTGCCAGCGGAGGAGGGTCCTACAATGAGCAGTTCTTC.

This clone was detected once. The CDR3 DNA is TGTGCCATCAGACGGGCCTTGGATGAAAAACTGTTTTTT. It codes for CAIRRALDEKLFF. The rearrangement uses TRBV10-3 and TRBJ1-4, with unresolved D. CDR3 size: 13 residues. Trimming cost V 6 bases and J 6 bases, with 11 bases left between them. In germline, CDR1 is ENHRY, CDR2 SYGVKD.

The J gene is TRBJ2-3, the V gene TRBV5-1, with 8 positions matching TRBD2. Germline CDR1 is SGHRS and CDR2 is YFSETQ. V was clipped by 4 bases and J by 1 base; unmatched bases: 2. CDR3 size: 14 residues. CDR3 sequence (DNA): TGCGCCAGCAGCATTAGCGGGGGCACAGATACGCAGTATTTT. This translates into CASSISGGTDTQYF.

This chain joins TRBV7-9 and TRBJ1-2, with a weak D call TRBD1 (5 bases). This CDR3 has 13 amino acids. CDR1 is SEHNR, CDR2 FQNEAQ, per germline (reference sequence). The germline V and J ends were trimmed by 1 base and 7 bases, with 10 bases remaining between them. The CDR3 DNA follows: TGTGCCAGCAGCTTAGACCAGGGTGCTGGCTACACCTTC. It specifies CASSLDQGAGYTF.

The rearrangement joins TRBV2 to TRBJ1-5; the D is unclear. The CDR3 covers 14 residues. The V and J ends lost 0 bases and 4 bases respectively, with 7 bases between them. Germline-derived CDR1 and CDR2 are SNHLY and FYNNEI. The DNA for the CDR3 is TGTGCCAGCAGTGAAGCCGACGTTAATCAGCCCCAGCATTTT. This translates into CASSEADVNQPQHF.

This clone was counted only a few times. The rearrangement joins TRBV12-5 to TRBJ2-2; possibly TRBD1 or TRBD2 for D (5 bases each). The germline gives CDR1 LGHNT, CDR2 FRNRAP. Trimming removed 0 bases at V and 1 base at J, with 15 bases between. This CDR3 has 18 residues. CDR3 amino acids: CASGLVRLGTMNTGELFF. The CDR3 region has the DNA TGTGCTAGTGGTTTGGTACGACTTGGGACGATGAACACCGGGGAGCTGTTTTTT.

V usage is TRBV4-1 and J usage is TRBJ2-3; tentatively, D is TRBD2 (6 bases). Trimming took 0 bases from V and 4 from J, leaving 14 bases between them. CDR1 and CDR2 (germline): MGHRA, YSYEKL. The CDR3 loop spans 16 amino acids. The CDR3 sequence: CASSQETRSGADTQYF. The CDR3 bases are TGCGCCAGCAGCCAAGAGACGAGGTCGGGAGCAGATACGCAGTATTTT.

The rearrangement joins TRBV27 to TRBJ2-1, with TRBD2 matching 7 bases. The CDR3 length is 15 residues. Per germline, CDR1 MNHEY and CDR2 SMNVEV (reference sequence). The ends lost 3 bases at V and 2 bases at J; junction bases unmatched: 4. The CDR3 sequence: CASSLAGEAYNEQFF. The CDR3 DNA is TGTGCCAGCAGTTTGGCGGGGGAGGCCTACAATGAGCAGTTCTTC.

V usage is TRBV30 and J usage is TRBJ1-5; TRBD1 might be the D (5 bases). Per germline, CDR1 GTSNPN and CDR2 SVGIG (reference sequence). V lost 1 base and J 5 bases, leaving 9 bases between the germline ends. The CDR3 contains 13 residues. The CDR3 reads CAWSAGADQPQHF. DNA of the CDR3: TGTGCCTGGAGTGCCGGGGCCGATCAGCCCCAGCATTTT.